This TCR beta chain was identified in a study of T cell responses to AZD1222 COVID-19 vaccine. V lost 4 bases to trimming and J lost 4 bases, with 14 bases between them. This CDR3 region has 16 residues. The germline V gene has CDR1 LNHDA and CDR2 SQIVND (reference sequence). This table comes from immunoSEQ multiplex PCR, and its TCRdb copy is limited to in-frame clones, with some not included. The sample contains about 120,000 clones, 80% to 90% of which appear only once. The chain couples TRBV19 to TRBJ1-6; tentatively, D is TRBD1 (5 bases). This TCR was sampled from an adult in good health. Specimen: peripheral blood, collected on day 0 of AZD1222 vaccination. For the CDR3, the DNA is TGTGCCAGTAGTACGTTTGGGACGGGGTATAATTCACCCCTCCACTTT. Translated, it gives CASSTFGTGYNSPLHF.